This T cell receptor beta chain was sequenced in a study of cytomegalovirus exposure and HLA in healthy donors. Study as a whole: Within the Caucasian-associated ancestry cluster were roughly 81% of the approximately 400 genotyped donors. Regarding the study as a whole: The classifier was said to identify cytomegalovirus status with high specificity and sensitivity. In a later analysis, common viral pathogens appeared linked to several of the most significant clusters.

The PCR used 60 Vbeta and 13 Jbeta primers. Original processing notes: A follow-up analysis tallied tens of millions of unique TCR beta chains, roughly 11 million shared. The repertoire was sequenced with immunoSEQ multiplex PCR; TCRdb's copy has only in-frame clones and lacks some. D and trimming were read from the DNA, whereas the V and J calls and clone size are those reported in that table. The table lists tens of thousands of clones, 70% to 85% of them singletons, with 3% in the top ten. With regard to this clone: Antigen specificity is unknown.

This CDR3 region has 15 residues. Trimming removed 1 base at V and 4 bases at J, with 12 bases between. Per germline, CDR1 MGHRA and CDR2 YSYEKL. The source of this sequence is a man aged 45 to 65 in good health and CMV-seropositive. The sample consisted of PBMCs. V usage is TRBV4-1 and J usage is TRBJ2-3, with D maybe TRBD2 (5 bases). The CDR3 is CASSQVGASPDTQYF. CDR3 in DNA: TGCGCCAGCAGCCAAGTGGGAGCGAGCCCAGATACGCAGTATTTT.